This T cell receptor (beta chain) was recovered during a study of CD8 T cells in Susac syndrome (dated by TCRdb to between 2019 and 2020). About the study as a whole: The study used repertoire sequencing to test whether antigen drove CD8+ T cell activation and differentiation in Susac syndrome. What the work shows at the level of the full study, not this receptor alone: The study acknowledged that relatively few individuals were included in the TCR sequencing and HLA analysis.

RNA was extracted using the RNeasy kit, and about 0.5 to 1 ug of the RNA was reverse transcribed with random hexamers. TCR beta CDR3 regions were amplified with the immunoSEQ multiplex PCR assay covering 54 Vbeta and 13 Jbeta segments. To correct PCR amplification bias, a synthetic template baseline was used for both primer optimization and computational correction. The authors processed their data as follows. Reads were assigned to V, D and J genes according to IMGT and analyzed in immunoSEQ Analyzer, with only productive sequences retained. Clonality was computed as one minus Shannon entropy normalized by log2 of the number of productive unique sequences. Public and private clones were assessed among the 100 most prevalent clones of each patient and control. Susac-specific clones were defined as absent from healthy and MS cohorts, around 1,000 published viral clones and other ImmuneACCESS disease sequences. Through fastp at Q25 and MiXCR, TCRdb rebuilt clones from the public reads, retaining in-frame beta chains. Rows are combined by CDR3 protein, so each entry shows the most common genes and DNA. The V and J calls reflect TCRdb's pipeline rather than the authors' work. The sample table shows approximately 200,000 distinct CDR3 sequences, and just under 95% are seen once. The top ten clonotypes cover approximately 0.082% of the sample.

The germline V gene (reference sequence) gives CDR1 as DFQATT and CDR2 as SNEGSKA. The V and J ends are trimmed by 3 bases and 5 bases, leaving 22 bases between them. From its cysteine to its phenylalanine, the CDR3 spans 17 amino acids. This entry keeps only the CDR3 DNA: 51 bases, framed from base 1. As regards this clonotype: No antigen is known for it. Base qualities are not at hand, and no much larger clone is one base apart.

Peripheral blood CD8+ and CD4+ T cells from healthy donors, Susac syndrome patients and multiple sclerosis patients were profiled by high-throughput TCR beta sequencing. Treatment-naive patients with stable or active relapsing-remitting disease fulfilling revised McDonald criteria were used as multiple sclerosis controls. CD8+ TEMRA cells were enriched by FACS, while bulk CD8+ and CD4+ T cells were purified by magnetic negative isolation. Blood was collected in EDTA tubes and processed within 24 hours, with PBMCs isolated through density gradient centrifugation. PBMCs intended for TCR sequencing were frozen in liquid nitrogen and were later thawed in a 37 degrees C water bath. Purity of sorted or isolated CD4+, CD8+ and CD8+ TEMRA cells was at least 90%.

The chain is assembled from TRBV20-1 and TRBJ1-4; TRBD1 could be the D gene, as 5 bases match. The clonotype was recovered from a human donor with multiple sclerosis. Specimen: CD4+ T cells from PBMCs. In nucleotides, the sequence is TGCAGTGCTAGCGGAACGACGCGGGGACTCTACAATGAAAAACTGTTTTTT. It translates as CSASGTTRGLYNEKLFF.